The entry below describes one T cell receptor (beta chain). Its matching antigen is unknown. Generated by immunoSEQ multiplex PCR, the TCRdb table keeps only in-frame clones and is missing some. The table shows about 2 million clones, with 90% to 95% occurring only once. This specimen comes from a study of shared clonotypes between healthy human individuals. Study results and caveats: Researchers sampled only blood; tissue repertoires likely differ.

The CDR3 runs to 15 residues. Germline values: CDR1 SGHTA, CDR2 FQGNSA. V dropped 6 bases and J dropped 2 bases, with 14 bases sitting between them. The chain links TRBV7-2 to TRBJ1-5; TRBD1 is a possible D gene (5 bases). The sample comprised naive CD4+ T cells sorted from blood. Described subset: CD45RA+ positively selected. The sequence was obtained from a man aged 18 to 30 in good health. Here the CDR3 DNA reads TGTGCCAGCAGTACCAGGGCGTTGGGCAATCAGCCCCAGCATTTT. This encodes CASSTRALGNQPQHF.